Listed below are T cell receptor beta chains from one sample, sequenced in a study of cytomegalovirus exposure and HLA in healthy donors. Libraries were prepared by immunoSEQ multiplex PCR; TCRdb keeps only in-frame clonotypes and omits some of them. Among tens of thousands of clones listed, 55% to 80% were seen once. The source material was PBMCs. Every receptor here comes from a man aged 40-49 years in good health and CMV-seropositive. Both conserved end residues are part of each CDR3. The D gene is left open where the match is weak. A clone size is listed for some rows: how often the clone was seen (once, few, many), or a class if it is expanded.

>TRBJ2-5|TRBD2|NA|TRBV2
CASSGVARRSGGLQETQYF
TGTGCCAGCAGTGGTGTGGCAAGGAGAAGCGGGGGACTCCAAGAGACCCAGTACTTC
>TRBJ1-1|NA|many|TRBV4-3
CASSQEAESQAFF
TGCGCCAGCAGCCAAGAAGCGGAGTCTCAAGCTTTCTTT
>TRBJ2-6|NA|NA|TRBV9
CASSATGLSSGANVLTF
TGTGCCAGCAGCGCGACAGGCCTGAGCTCTGGGGCCAACGTCCTGACTTTC
>TRBJ1-1|NA|few|TRBV7-9
CASSLGQAFF
TGTGCCAGCAGCTTAGGCCAGGCTTTCTTT
>TRBJ2-5|TRBD1|NA|TRBV4-1
CASSQEGRGETQYF
TGCGCCAGCAGCCAAGAGGGCAGGGGGGAGACCCAGTACTTC
>TRBJ2-5|NA|NA|TRBV19
CASSRSGQETQYF
TGTGCCAGTAGTAGGTCGGGGCAAGAGACCCAGTACTTC
>TRBJ2-3|TRBD2|NA|TRBV19
CASKKVGGSTDTQYF
TGTGCCAGTAAGAAAGTGGGGGGGAGCACAGATACGCAGTATTTT
>TRBJ2-5|TRBD2|NA|TRBV28
CASISGRQQETQYF
TGTGCCAGCATCAGCGGGAGGCAGCAAGAGACCCAGTACTTC
>TRBJ2-1|TRBD2|NA|TRBV5-1
CASSLGSGRNNEQFF
TGCGCCAGCAGCCTCGGTAGCGGGAGGAACAATGAGCAGTTCTTC
>TRBJ1-2|TRBD1|NA|TRBV5-1
CASSSSGTGPNYGYTF
TGCGCCAGCAGCTCATCCGGGACAGGCCCTAACTATGGCTACACCTTC
>TRBJ2-3|TRBD2|few|TRBV27
CASSFGGLAGSDTQYF
TGTGCCAGCAGTTTTGGGGGACTAGCGGGATCGGATACGCAGTATTTT
>TRBJ2-2|TRBD2|few|TRBV5-1
CASSLTSGTGELFF
TGCGCCAGCAGCTTGACTAGCGGCACCGGGGAGCTGTTTTTT
>TRBJ1-2|TRBD1|few|TRBV11-2
CASSATGDSNYGYTF
TGTGCCAGCAGCGCAACAGGGGATTCGAACTATGGCTACACCTTC
>TRBJ2-6|TRBD1|NA|TRBV19
CASKTGAGANVLTF
TGTGCCAGTAAAACAGGGGCTGGGGCCAACGTCCTGACTTTC
>TRBJ2-7|TRBD1|NA|TRBV7-8
CASSLGLGQAGYEQYF
TGTGCCAGCAGCTTAGGACTCGGACAGGCCGGCTACGAGCAGTACTTC
>TRBJ2-1|TRBD1|NA|TRBV5-1
CASSPTGGSNEQFF
TGCGCCAGCAGCCCCACAGGGGGTTCGAATGAGCAGTTCTTC
>TRBJ2-1|NA|NA|TRBV15
CATSSFGNEQFF
TGTGCCACCAGCAGCTTCGGGAATGAGCAGTTCTTC
>TRBJ1-4|NA|NA|TRBV19
CASSPTGIATNEKLFF
TGTGCCAGTAGTCCTACAGGGATTGCAACTAATGAAAAACTGTTTTTT
>TRBJ2-3|TRBD2|few|TRBV11-3
CASSLRSGRSTDTQYF
TGTGCCAGCAGCTTAAGAAGCGGGAGGTCCACAGATACGCAGTATTTT
>TRBJ2-3|NA|NA|TRBV29-1
CSAAGVDTQYF
TGCAGCGCCGCGGGTGTAGATACGCAGTATTTT
>TRBJ1-2|NA|NA|TRBV5-6
CASSSAEAEGYTF
TGTGCCAGCAGCTCCGCCGAGGCTGAGGGCTACACCTTC
>TRBJ1-2|NA|once|TRBV29-1
CSVDPAAAGGYTF
TGCAGCGTTGACCCGGCGGCAGCCGGTGGCTACACCTTC